This T cell receptor (beta chain) was obtained from a study of blood T cell repertoires in COVID-19 (TCRdb year 2020). A note on the overall study: Samples from collaborators originated in the United States, Italy and Spain and spanned both the acute and convalescent phases of COVID-19. The material from the prospective study consisted of cDNA or gDNA derived from T cells, B-cell-depleted T cells, or PBMCs. Subjects who had been exposed to COVID-19, were actively infected with it, or had recovered from it provided the deeply sampled blood TCRbeta repertoires that made up the dataset. The repertoires were released in a freely available public database meant as a resource for research on the immune response to SARS-CoV-2. Samples came from the ongoing ImmuneRACE study (first 160 participants) plus 1,254 subjects from 6 global collaborators. Nearly every sample came with metadata listing a de-identified subject ID, COVID-19 status, age in years and sex. Where available, HLA class I and class II types were obtained from metadata supplied by the sample provider rather than from assay-based typing. Broader findings and caveats from the paper: The quantity of clinical and demographic metadata differed by source and by participant and was supplied without curation.

In the case of this clone: No cognate antigen has been identified for it. A much larger clone lies a single base off, so this may be a read error.

A second Seattle source provided samples from volunteer blood donors who had recovered from COVID-19. The collaborating institutions used their own protocols to collect whole blood in K2EDTA tubes. For TCRbeta analysis, collaborator samples were shipped as frozen whole blood, as isolated PBMCs, or as DNA extracted from either sample type. TCRbeta CDR3 regions were amplified from genomic DNA using the immunoSEQ Assay, a bias-controlled multiplex PCR. Processing in the source paper ran as follows. The number of nucleated cells in each sample was estimated by amplification of reference gene primers within the assay. To quantify the absolute abundance of each unique TCRbeta CDR3 rearrangement, sequence reads were collapsed and filtered. Productive Simpson clonality was computed per sample as the square root of Simpson's diversity index over productive rearrangements. TCRdb stores this immuneACCESS table with in-frame sequences only. Part of the clones is absent; in the studies checked, under half of the shortfall reflects unresolved V genes, and no reason is known for the rest. V and J calls and clone size follow that table, whereas D and trimming were derived from the DNA. This sample has about 220,000 clones in its table, and about 88% of those were observed once. The top ten clones comprise under 3.5% of the sample.

The sequenced sample was peripheral blood. The sequence was obtained from a man in his fifties who had recovered from COVID-19.

CDR3 sequence: CASSFEETQYF. The DNA sequence is as follows: TGTGCCAGCAGTTTCGAAGAGACCCAGTACTTC. The chain couples TRBV12-3 or TRBV12-4 to TRBJ2-5, with the D gene not confidently named. Trimming at the junction amounts to 3 bases on V and 3 bases on J, and the germline ends lie 2 bases apart. Reading from cysteine to phenylalanine, the CDR3 counts 11 amino acids. The only DNA kept is the CDR3, 33 bases in frame from the first base.